This paragraph reports one T cell receptor beta chain. Antigen unknown. This entry belongs to a study of T cells in localized non-small cell lung cancer. Study results and caveats: Patients showing higher blood T cell density tended to see longer overall survival. T cell clonality was highest in uninvolved adjacent lung, above tumor. The tumor had only one region sequenced, so heterogeneity remains possible. For the top 100 tumor clones, a median around 61 also appeared in adjacent lung.

Assay: immunoSEQ multiplex PCR; the TCRdb copy retains only in-frame clones and omits some. The sample shows about 18,000 clones, around nine tenths of them seen only once. CDR1 is SGHTS and CDR2 is YDEGEE in the germline V gene. V lost 0 bases, J lost 4 bases, and 13 bases lay in between. The CDR3 totals 16 residues. The starting material was peripheral blood, obtained before any cancer treatment. The TCR originated in an older male donor with stage II squamous cell lung carcinoma. This sequence joins TRBV5-8 and TRBJ2-2; the D is unclear. For the CDR3, the DNA is TGTGCCAGCAGCTTGGGGGCAGGAAAAGGCACCGGGGAGCTGTTTTTT. Protein product: CASSLGAGKGTGELFF.